Sequencing of this T cell receptor (beta chain) was carried out in a study of T-cell memory formation after mild COVID-19. MiXCR, applied by TCRdb to the 5' RACE reads, yields one record per CDR3 protein. This sample has about 390,000 distinct CDR3 sequences, with about 15% found just once. Trimming removed 3 bases from V and 5 bases from J; junction bases left unmatched: 3. The CDR3 is 14 amino acids. The germline CDR1 and CDR2 sequences are ENHRY and SYGVKD. Sequenced material: PBMCs or a T cell subset sorted from them (not recorded which). This chain uses TRBV10-3 with TRBJ2-5; 10 bases match TRBD2. This sequence was found in a man between 18 and 35 years old who had mild COVID-19 (a few samples of this study predate the infection). Cell type and time point are not known. The CDR3: CAISEAGGPETQYF. In DNA form, the CDR3 reads TGTGCCATCAGTGAAGCGGGGGGGCCTGAGACCCAGTACTTC.